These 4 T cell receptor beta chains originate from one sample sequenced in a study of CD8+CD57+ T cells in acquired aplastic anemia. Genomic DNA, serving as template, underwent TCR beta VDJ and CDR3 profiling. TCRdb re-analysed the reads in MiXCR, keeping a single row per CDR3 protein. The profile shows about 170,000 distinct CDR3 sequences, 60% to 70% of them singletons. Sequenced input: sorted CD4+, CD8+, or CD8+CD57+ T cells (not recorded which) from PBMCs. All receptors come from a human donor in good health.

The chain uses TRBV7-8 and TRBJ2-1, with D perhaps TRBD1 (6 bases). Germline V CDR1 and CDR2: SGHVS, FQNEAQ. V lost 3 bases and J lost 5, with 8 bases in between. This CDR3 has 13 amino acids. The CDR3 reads CASSFGQNNEQFF. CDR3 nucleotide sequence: TGTGCCAGCAGCTTTGGACAGAACAATGAGCAGTTCTTC.

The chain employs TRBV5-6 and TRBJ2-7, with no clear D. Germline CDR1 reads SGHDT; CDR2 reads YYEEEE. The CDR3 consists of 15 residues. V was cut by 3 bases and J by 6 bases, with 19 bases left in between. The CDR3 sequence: CASSSLRLGDSEQYF. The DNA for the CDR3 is TGTGCCAGCAGCTCCTTGAGGTTAGGAGACTCCGAGCAGTACTTC.

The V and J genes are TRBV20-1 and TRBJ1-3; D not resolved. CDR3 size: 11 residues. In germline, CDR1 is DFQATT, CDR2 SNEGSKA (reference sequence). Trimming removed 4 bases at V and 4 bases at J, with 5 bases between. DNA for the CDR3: TGCAGTGCTACGGGAGGAAACACCATATATTTT. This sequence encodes CSATGGNTIYF.

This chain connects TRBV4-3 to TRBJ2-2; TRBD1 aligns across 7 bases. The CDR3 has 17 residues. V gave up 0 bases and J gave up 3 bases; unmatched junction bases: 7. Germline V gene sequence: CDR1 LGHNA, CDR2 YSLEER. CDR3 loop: CASSQDEGAGYTGELFF. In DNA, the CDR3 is TGCGCCAGCAGCCAAGATGAGGGGGCAGGGTACACCGGGGAGCTGTTTTTT.